These 29 T cell receptor beta chains share one sample of origin, sequenced in a study of metastatic and nonmetastatic thyroid tumors. Through MiXCR, TCRdb re-clonotyped the PCR reads. The sample lists 14,000 to 15,000 clones; 20% to 25% were seen once. Thyroid surgery took place with no prior treatment in any patient. The specimen sequenced was tumor tissue. These receptors all come from a female donor with papillary thyroid cancer or a benign thyroid nodule (not recorded which). Some clones in this sample may be carry-over from other donors' samples.

The chain uses TRBV20-1 and TRBJ1-2; D is perhaps TRBD1 (5 bases). Germline V gene sequence: CDR1 DFQATT, CDR2 SNEGSKA (reference sequence). The CDR3 runs 15 residues. Trimming pared 5 bases from V and 1 base from J, leaving 17 bases between. The CDR3 loop is CSAYPPGRSNYGYTF. The DNA of the CDR3 is TGCAGTGCTTATCCACCGGGACGGAGTAACTATGGCTACACCTTC.

Many counts were recorded for this clone. A read error is possible here, since a much larger clone lies one base away. The sample holds other DNA sequences that translate to the same CDR3. This rearrangement joins TRBV18 to TRBJ2-1; the match to TRBD2 covers 10 bases. The CDR3 is 17 amino acids. The germline CDR1 and CDR2 sequences are KGHSH and LQKENI. With V trimmed by 5 bases and J by 7 bases, 14 bases remained unmatched. Written as DNA, the CDR3 is TGTGCCAGCTCATTGCAGGGGGCTAGCGGGAGATGGAATGAGCAGTTCTTC. This gives the protein CASSLQGASGRWNEQFF.

The rearrangement links TRBV18 to TRBJ2-5; D is ambiguous. The V end lost 0 bases, the J end lost 6 bases, and 14 bases lay between the germline ends. Germline CDR1 reads KGHSH; CDR2 reads LQKENI. The length of the CDR3 is 15 residues. This chain's CDR3 is CASSPPVHGLKTQYF. CDR3 bases: TGTGCCAGCTCACCACCGGTACATGGTTTAAAGACCCAGTACTTC.

The sample holds many counts of this clone. The rearrangement joins TRBV6-4 to TRBJ2-1; D is uncertain. The CDR3 loop spans 13 amino acids. Trimming shortened V by 0 bases and J by 5 bases, and 5 bases separated the two germline ends. From germline, CDR1 is MRHNA and CDR2 SNTAGT. Here the CDR3 reads CASSDSENNEQFF. In nucleotides, the CDR3 is TGTGCCAGCAGTGACTCTGAAAACAATGAGCAGTTCTTC.

The sample holds many counts of this clone. This rearrangement joins TRBV11-2 to TRBJ2-5; possible D gene TRBD2, 6 bases. The V and J ends lost 1 base and 3 bases respectively, with 9 bases between them. The CDR3 consists of 14 residues. Germline CDR1 reads SGHAT; CDR2 reads FQNNGV. CDR3 region: CASSLAGGKETQYF. CDR3 in DNA: TGTGCCAGCAGCTTAGCCGGGGGAAAAGAGACCCAGTACTTC.

This clone showed up many times. The chain links TRBV6-2 or TRBV6-3 to TRBJ2-1, with a tentative D call TRBD2 (5 bases). Germline V CDR1 and CDR2: MNHEY, SVGEGT. Trimming stripped 4 bases from V and 8 bases from J, with 21 bases between. The length of the CDR3 is 16 residues. CDR3 nucleotides: TGTGCCAGCAGTTCCCTAACCTTGGAGGTCACGGATGAGCAGTTCTTC. Amino acid sequence: CASSSLTLEVTDEQFF.

The V call is TRBV5-6, the J call TRBJ1-2; the match to TRBD1 covers 10 bases. Germline CDR1 SGHDT, CDR2 YYEEEE. With V trimmed by 0 bases and J by 4 bases, 3 bases remained unmatched. CDR3 size: 15 residues. The CDR3 spells CASSLVGQGTYGYTF. The CDR3 region has the DNA TGTGCCAGCAGCTTGGTGGGACAGGGGACCTATGGCTACACCTTC.

This clone was counted a single time. A single base separates this from a much larger clone, so it may be a read error. The chain joins TRBV5-1 to TRBJ1-1, with D uncertain. There are 15 residues in the CDR3. CDR1 is SGHRS and CDR2 is YFSETQ in the germline V gene. The CDR3 DNA follows: TGCGCCAGCAGCCTTACGGCAAGCATGAACACTGAAGCTTTATTT. Translating it yields CASSLTASMNTEALF.

Many counts were recorded for this clone. The chain recombines TRBV6-2 or TRBV6-3 with TRBJ2-3, with a tentative D call TRBD2 (6 bases). The ends were cut back, 7 bases at V and 5 bases at J, with 13 bases in the middle. This CDR3 is built from 13 residues. Germline V gene lookup returns CDR1 MNHEY and CDR2 SVGEGT. CDR3 coding DNA: TGTGCCAGCAATGGAGGGGTAAAAGATACGCAGTATTTT. Encoded protein: CASNGGVKDTQYF.

This clone is deemed medium-sized (0.01 to 0.1%). Other DNA variants within this sample encode the same CDR3. This chain joins TRBV5-1 and TRBJ2-1, with D possibly being TRBD1 (6 bases). This CDR3 has 13 residues. CDR1 SGHRS and CDR2 YFSETQ come from the germline V gene. V was pared by 3 bases and J by 4 bases, with 8 bases between. CDR3 sequence reads: CASSSDSYNEQFF. CDR3 nucleotides: TGCGCCAGCAGCTCGGACAGTTACAATGAGCAGTTCTTC.

About this clone itself: One end of the junction is discordant with germline, which a read error may explain. The V gene is TRBV18, the J gene TRBJ2-3; D is ambiguous. The CDR3 extends over 15 amino acids. From germline, CDR1 is KGHSH and CDR2 LQKENI. The CDR3 region is CASSPRVGGTDTQYF. Here the CDR3 DNA reads TGTGCCAGCTCCCCACGGGTGGGTGGCACAGATACGCAGTATTTT. Supplemented by reference TRBV18 and TRBJ2-3, the full variable domain reads NAGVMQNPRHLVRRRGQEARLRCSPMKGHSHVYWYRQLPEEGLKFMVYLQKENIIDESGMPKERFSAEFPKEGPSILRIQQVVRGDSAAYFCASSPRVGGTDTQYFGPGTRLTVL.

The chain joins TRBV18 to TRBJ1-1, with D uncertain. With 0 bases removed from V and 5 bases from J, the gap between germline ends came to 7 bases. The V gene's germline CDR1 is KGHSH and CDR2 LQKENI. There are 13 residues in the CDR3. The chain's CDR3 is CASSPPGWTEAFF. CDR3 DNA sequence: TGTGCCAGCTCACCACCGGGATGGACTGAAGCTTTCTTT. The full variable domain, its missing parts supplied by reference TRBV18 and TRBJ1-1, is NAGVMQNPRHLVRRRGQEARLRCSPMKGHSHVYWYRQLPEEGLKFMVYLQKENIIDESGMPKERFSAEFPKEGPSILRIQQVVRGDSAAYFCASSPPGWTEAFFGQGTRLTVV.

This clone is categorized as medium-sized. The chain uses TRBV4-2 and TRBJ2-6, with no clear D. The V end lost 0 bases, the J end lost 0 bases, and 12 bases lay between the germline ends. The CDR3 is 18 residues long. The V gene's germline CDR1 is LGHNA and CDR2 YNFKEQ. In DNA, the CDR3 is TGTGCCAGCAGCCAAGAGTCTTTTGGAGACTCTGGGGCCAACGTCCTGACTTTC. Its protein is CASSQESFGDSGANVLTF.

This clone came up many times. The rearrangement joins TRBV24-1 to TRBJ2-3, with D possibly being TRBD1 (6 bases). This CDR3 spans 14 amino acids. V was cut by 4 bases and J by 2 bases, with 9 bases left in between. Germline V gene sequence: CDR1 KGHDR, CDR2 SFDVKD. In DNA, the CDR3 is TGTGCCACCAGTGAGAACAGGGACACAGATACGCAGTATTTT. It specifies CATSENRDTDTQYF.

In DNA form, the CDR3 reads TGTGCCAGCAGCCAAAGCACACCCCGCTACGAGCAGTACTTC. Translated: CASSQSTPRYEQYF. The chain combines TRBV11-2 with TRBJ2-7; D remains ambiguous. V was shortened by 5 bases and J by 3 bases, with 14 bases between the two germline ends. The germline V gene has CDR1 SGHAT and CDR2 FQNNGV. This CDR3 region has 14 residues.

This clone was observed many times. The V and J genes are TRBV10-3 and TRBJ2-7, with 7 bases that match TRBD2. The CDR3 contains 13 residues. Germline CDR1 reads ENHRY; CDR2 reads SYGVKD. The V gene end was trimmed by 7 bases and the J gene end by 4 bases; junction bases not matched to a gene: 7. The CDR3 sequence: CAINRGREYEQYF. For the CDR3, the DNA is TGTGCCATCAATCGCGGGAGAGAATACGAGCAGTACTTC.

Judged by abundance, this clone is medium-sized. The sample carries other DNA sequences with the same CDR3. The chain is built from TRBV19 and TRBJ2-4; possibly TRBD1 for D (6 bases). This CDR3 spans 15 amino acids. CDR1 and CDR2 from the germline V gene are LNHDA and SQIVND (reference sequence). Trimming removed 7 bases at V and 3 bases at J, with 16 bases between. CDR3 loop: CASKASEGGKNIQYF. For the CDR3, the DNA is TGTGCCAGTAAGGCGTCGGAAGGGGGCAAAAACATTCAGTACTTC.

The CDR3 loop reads CASSDSPSGGAGAQFF. The CDR3 DNA reads as TGTGCCAGCAGTGACTCCCCTAGCGGGGGAGCAGGTGCGCAGTTCTTC. The genes are TRBV6-4 and TRBJ2-1; 10 bases are a match to TRBD2. CDR1 and CDR2 (germline): MRHNA, SNTAGT. J lost 12 bases, V lost 0 bases, and 11 bases had no gene match. The CDR3 spans 16 residues.

In its sample, this clone was seen a few times. A clone one base away is much larger, so this may be a read error. The V and J genes are TRBV4-1 and TRBJ2-1, with 7 nucleotides matching TRBD2. Germline trimming cut 2 bases from V and 2 bases from J; bases unmatched to any gene: 15. The CDR3 contains 19 residues. Germline-derived CDR1 and CDR2 are MGHRA and YSYEKL. The CDR3 DNA follows: TGCGCCAGCAGCCAAATCGGGCTTATGGGAGGGACGACCTACAATGAGCAGTTCTTC. Amino acid sequence: CASSQIGLMGGTTYNEQFF.

This clone was detected only a few times. The rearrangement uses TRBV12-3 or TRBV12-4 and TRBJ2-2, with a tentative D call TRBD2 (6 bases). CDR3 length: 16 amino acids. Trimming removed 7 bases at V and 2 bases at J, with 17 bases between. The CDR3: CASKTYGGGNTGELFF. CDR3 DNA: TGTGCCAGCAAAACATACGGGGGTGGAAACACCGGGGAGCTGTTTTTT.

This clone was counted ten times or more. The final CDR3 position lacks the conserved phenylalanine or tryptophan, pointing to a likely read error. This sequence joins TRBV20-1 and TRBJ1-6; maybe TRBD1 (5 bases). The V end lost 3 bases, the J end lost 6 bases, and 9 bases lay between the germline ends. The CDR3 is made up of 13 amino acids. Per germline, CDR1 DFQATT and CDR2 SNEGSKA (reference sequence). The CDR3 reads CSASTGRNSPLHL. CDR3 coding DNA: TGCAGTGCTAGCACAGGTCGTAATTCACCCCTCCACCTT.

This clone has only a few counts. The V gene is TRBV2, the J gene TRBJ2-1; no clear D. Germline V gene sequence: CDR1 SNHLY, CDR2 FYNNEI. With 8 bases removed from V and 5 bases from J, the gap between germline ends came to 13 bases. This CDR3 region has 13 residues. The CDR3 nucleotides read TGTGCCAGCGGAGTGAGCCGCGACAATGAGCAGTTCTTC. This encodes CASGVSRDNEQFF.

Only one count was recorded for this clone. Because it lacks the conserved phenylalanine or tryptophan at the end, this CDR3 is likely a read error. This rearrangement joins TRBV3-1 to TRBJ1-1, with TRBD1 as a possible D gene (5 bases). The V and J ends lost 6 bases and 3 bases respectively, with 20 bases between them. The CDR3 is made up of 16 amino acids. Germline assignment: CDR1 LGHDT and CDR2 YNNKEL (reference sequence). This CDR3 reads CASSRSRATRDTEAFS. The CDR3 DNA reads TGTGCCAGCAGTCGTAGCCGGGCCACCAGGGACACTGAAGCTTTCTCT.

This clone ranks as medium-sized. The rearrangement links TRBV7-9 to TRBJ2-7, with a possible D match to TRBD2 (6 bases). CDR1 is SEHNR, CDR2 FQNEAQ, per germline (reference sequence). This CDR3 is built from 11 residues. The germline V and J ends were trimmed by 4 bases and 6 bases, with 7 bases remaining between them. CDR3 DNA: TGTGCCAGCAGCTCTAGCGCCGAGCAGTACTTC. Translated, it gives CASSSSAEQYF.

This clone ranks as medium-sized. V is TRBV6-1 and J is TRBJ2-7; 10 bases align to TRBD2. Trimming took 4 bases from V and 2 from J; bases not matched to a gene: 5. Germline values: CDR1 MNHNS, CDR2 SASEGT. The CDR3 extends over 15 amino acids. CDR3 sequence reads: CASSAGTSVTYEQYF. CDR3 nucleotides: TGTGCCAGCAGTGCCGGGACTAGCGTCACCTACGAGCAGTACTTC.

There are many counts of this clone. A read error may explain this, as a much larger clone is one base away. The rearrangement joins TRBV29-1 to TRBJ2-7; D gene ambiguous. V dropped 4 bases and J dropped 0 bases, with 13 bases sitting between them. This CDR3 contains 14 residues. In germline, CDR1 is SQVTM, CDR2 ANQGSEA. In nucleotides, the CDR3 is TGCAGCGTTGCTGTACCAGGAGACTCCTACGAGCAGTACTTC. It specifies CSVAVPGDSYEQYF.

This clone was recorded a few times. This chain joins TRBV6-1 and TRBJ2-1; D gene uncertain. The CDR3 is 13 residues long. Germline V gene data show CDR1 as MNHNS and CDR2 as SASEGT. Between the trimmed V and J ends, which lost 6 bases and 6 bases, there was a span of 12 bases. CDR3 sequence (DNA): TGTGCCAGCAGGACCCCCCGCGGCAATGAGCAGTTCTTC. Protein: CASRTPRGNEQFF.

This clone was seen many times. A much larger clone lies a single base off, so this may be a read error. The CDR3 protein is CAGSFGNTEAFF. The CDR3 nucleotides read TGTGCCGGCAGTTTCGGGAACACTGAAGCTTTCTTT. The J gene is TRBJ1-1, the V gene TRBV12-3 or TRBV12-4; no definite D call. The CDR3 has 12 amino acids.

The V gene is TRBV18, the J gene TRBJ1-2; D gene ambiguous. Trimming took off 6 bases at V and 5 bases at J, with 13 bases between the two ends. The germline CDR1 and CDR2 sequences are KGHSH and LQKENI. This CDR3 comprises 13 residues. The CDR3 nucleotides are TGTGCCAGCTCGACCTTGACGGAGTATGGCTACACCTTC. This translates into CASSTLTEYGYTF.